The next 11 T cell receptor beta chains were all read from a single sample in a study of blood T cell repertoires in COVID-19. Repertoires were generated with immunoSEQ multiplex PCR, while TCRdb's copy carries only in-frame clones and drops some. The sample gives 250,000 to 300,000 clones, around 86% of which show up once; roughly 5% is in the top ten. The sequenced sample was peripheral blood. The source of these receptors is an older woman with COVID-19, enrolled during active disease.

The CDR3 sequence is CASSFTRDSPLHF. The CDR3 nucleotides read TGTGCCAGCAGCTTTACCCGGGATTCACCCCTCCACTTT. V and J are TRBV11-2 and TRBJ1-6; D gene ambiguous. Trimming pared 3 bases from V and 8 bases from J, leaving 8 bases between. Germline CDR1 is SGHAT and CDR2 is FQNNGV. The CDR3 is 13 amino acids.

The chain recombines TRBV5-1 with TRBJ1-1; no firm D call. The CDR3 has 15 residues. Germline-derived CDR1 and CDR2 are SGHRS and YFSETQ. V lost 0 bases, J lost 3 bases, and 12 bases lay in between. The CDR3 sequence: CASSLASGRHTEAFF. The DNA of the CDR3 is TGCGCCAGCAGCTTGGCCTCGGGGAGGCACACTGAAGCTTTCTTT.

The chain has TRBV19 and TRBJ2-3, with TRBD2 identical over 12 bases. The J segment lost 3 bases and the V segment lost 5 bases, leaving 6 bases of the junction unmatched. The germline gives CDR1 LNHDA, CDR2 SQIVND (reference sequence). The CDR3 runs to 16 residues. In DNA form, the CDR3 reads TGTGCCAGTAGTTCCTCTAGCGGGAGGGGGACAGATACGCAGTATTTT. Protein sequence: CASSSSSGRGTDTQYF.

This rearrangement joins TRBV19 to TRBJ2-1; 9 positions match TRBD2. This CDR3 has 15 amino acids. Trimming at V came to 4 bases and at J to 6 bases, leaving 7 bases not matched to a gene. Germline values: CDR1 LNHDA, CDR2 SQIVND (reference sequence). The CDR3 reads CASSTLAGRFNEQFF. The CDR3 coding sequence is TGTGCCAGTAGTACCCTAGCGGGACGTTTCAATGAGCAGTTCTTC.

The rearrangement uses TRBV30 and TRBJ2-2; TRBD2 matches at 15 bases. CDR3 size: 13 residues. Per the germline V gene, CDR1 is GTSNPN and CDR2 is SVGIG (reference sequence). Losses at the gene ends were 8 bases for V and 7 bases for J; bases not matched to a gene: 2. The CDR3 DNA reads as TGTGCCGGGGGACTAGCGGGAGGCGGGGAGCTGTTTTTT. It translates to CAGGLAGGGELFF.

V and J are TRBV10-3 and TRBJ2-1, with 9 bases matching TRBD1. This CDR3 is built from 19 residues. Germline loops: CDR1 ENHRY, CDR2 SYGVKD. Germline trimming cut 1 base from V and 5 bases from J; bases unmatched to any gene: 15. Here the CDR3 reads CAISEWGQGPNEDHNEQFF. The DNA of the CDR3 is TGTGCCATCAGTGAGTGGGGACAGGGCCCGAACGAGGACCACAATGAGCAGTTCTTC.

The chain has TRBV7-2 and TRBJ2-1; 9 bases map to TRBD1. CDR1 is SGHTA and CDR2 is FQGNSA in the germline V gene. J lost 2 bases, V lost 8 bases, and 7 bases had no gene match. The CDR3 covers 15 residues. The CDR3 here is CASRGQGSAYNEQFF. The CDR3 DNA sequence: TGTGCCAGCCGGGGACAGGGATCCGCCTACAATGAGCAGTTCTTC. Supplemented by reference TRBV7-2 and TRBJ2-1, the full variable domain reads GAGVSQSPSNKVTEKGKDVELRCDPISGHTALYWYRQSLGQGLEFLIYFQGNSAPDKSGLPSDRFSAERTGGSVSTLTIQRTQQEDSAVYLCASRGQGSAYNEQFFGPGTRLTVL.

J is TRBJ2-3 and V is TRBV19; 9 positions match TRBD2. Germline loops: CDR1 LNHDA, CDR2 SQIVND (reference sequence). The CDR3 is made up of 15 amino acids. V was clipped by 3 bases and J by 7 bases; unmatched bases: 8. CDR3 protein: CASSIQTSGTYTQYF. The CDR3 DNA is TGTGCCAGTAGTATCCAGACTAGCGGAACGTATACGCAGTATTTT.

CDR3 protein: CASSAHRGTGNTIYF. DNA for the CDR3: TGTGCCAGCAGCGCGCACAGGGGGACTGGAAACACCATATATTTT. V usage is TRBV9 and J usage is TRBJ1-3; 8 bases line up with TRBD1. Germline V lookup: CDR1 SGDLS, CDR2 YYNGEE. The J segment lost 2 bases and the V segment lost 3 bases, leaving 4 bases of the junction unmatched. The CDR3 contains 15 residues. Full variable domain (missing parts from reference TRBV9 and TRBJ1-3): DSGVTQTPKHLITATGQRVTLRCSPRSGDLSVYWYQQSLDQGLQFLIQYYNGEERAKGNILERFSAQQFPDLHSELNLSSLELGDSALYFCASSAHRGTGNTIYFGEGSWLTVV.

This clone was found once. CDR3 amino acids: CSGTGGTEAFF. The CDR3 DNA follows: TGCAGCGGTACAGGGGGCACTGAAGCTTTCTTT. The chain joins TRBV29-1 to TRBJ1-1, with 8 bases that match TRBD1. CDR1 and CDR2 from the germline V gene are SQVTM and ANQGSEA. There are 11 residues in the CDR3. Trimming took 7 bases from V and 4 from J; bases not matched to a gene: 2.

The chain couples TRBV7-3 to TRBJ2-1; D might be TRBD2 (5 bases). This CDR3 is built from 16 residues. V was pared by 4 bases and J by 0 bases, with 13 bases between. Looked up from germline, CDR1 is SGHTA and CDR2 is FQGTGA. The chain's CDR3 is CASSSRSGSSYNEQFF. The CDR3 nucleotides read TGTGCCAGCAGCTCCCGGTCGGGGAGCTCCTACAATGAGCAGTTCTTC.